Presented here are 27 T cell receptor beta chains from one specimen sequenced in a study of shared clonotypes between healthy human individuals. Sequencing was performed with immunoSEQ multiplex PCR; in TCRdb, only in-frame clones are kept and a portion is missing. The table records 700,000 or so clones, approximately 75% of them present only once. The source material was memory CD4+ T cells sorted from blood. Subset reported: CD45RA-negative fraction. The receptor source for this set is a woman in her twenties or thirties in good health.

The genes are TRBV28 and TRBJ1-2, with D perhaps TRBD1 (6 bases). This CDR3 spans 16 amino acids. V lost 2 bases to trimming and J lost 4 bases, with 17 bases between them. Germline V CDR1 and CDR2: MDHEN, SYDVKM. Here the CDR3 reads CASSLVTTGNRYGYTF. In nucleotides, the CDR3 is TGTGCCAGCAGTTTAGTCACGACAGGAAATCGCTATGGCTACACCTTC.

This chain joins TRBV5-8 and TRBJ2-2; 9 nucleotides match TRBD1. Per germline, CDR1 SGHTS and CDR2 YDEGEE. CDR3 length: 17 residues. V lost 2 bases to trimming and J lost 1 base; unmatched junction nucleotides: 6. The CDR3 region is CASSLNLGQGNTGELFF. In DNA, the CDR3 is TGTGCCAGCAGCTTAAATTTGGGACAGGGGAACACCGGGGAGCTGTTTTTT.

The rearrangement uses TRBV7-9 and TRBJ1-4; D is undetermined. With 3 bases removed from V and 6 bases from J, the gap between germline ends came to 11 bases. This CDR3 contains 14 residues. Germline CDR1 SEHNR, CDR2 FQNEAQ (reference sequence). This CDR3 reads CASSFGQSYEKLFF. CDR3 nucleotides: TGTGCCAGCAGCTTCGGCCAGTCCTATGAAAAACTGTTTTTT.

The V gene is TRBV5-6, the J gene TRBJ2-5; 8 bases are a match to TRBD2. This CDR3 region has 14 residues. V was pared by 4 bases and J by 4 bases, with 6 bases of the junction left unmatched. Germline CDR1 SGHDT, CDR2 YYEEEE. The CDR3 protein is CASSIAGPSETQYF. CDR3 sequence (DNA): TGTGCCAGCAGCATAGCGGGACCGTCAGAGACCCAGTACTTC.

Concerning this clone: Other DNA sequences within the sample encode an identical CDR3. This chain links TRBV28 with TRBJ2-1; D unclear. This CDR3 has 15 amino acids. The V and J ends lost 2 bases and 1 base respectively, with 9 bases between them. The V gene's germline CDR1 is MDHEN and CDR2 SYDVKM. As DNA, the CDR3 is TGTGCCAGCAGTTTAGGTGGGGTTTCCTACAATGAGCAGTTCTTC. Its translation is CASSLGGVSYNEQFF.

The chain couples TRBV5-4 to TRBJ2-3, with TRBD2 identical over 8 bases. Germline CDR1 is SGHNT and CDR2 is YYREEE (reference sequence). V lost 4 bases, J lost 7 bases, and 11 bases stayed unmatched. The CDR3 extends over 15 amino acids. This CDR3 is CASSVASGSHNTQYF. The CDR3 nucleotides read TGTGCCAGCAGCGTGGCTAGCGGGTCCCATAATACGCAGTATTTT.

The rearrangement links TRBV19 to TRBJ2-6; 7 bases align to TRBD1. J gave up 0 bases and V 4 bases, and 6 bases lay outside the gene matches. The germline CDR1 and CDR2 sequences are LNHDA and SQIVND (reference sequence). The CDR3 extends over 17 amino acids. CDR3 in DNA: TGTGCCAGTAGTAAGGGACAGCTGGACTCTGGGGCCAACGTCCTGACTTTC. Translation gives CASSKGQLDSGANVLTF.

This clone was counted a few times. This chain uses TRBV29-1 with TRBJ2-1, with 8 positions matching TRBD1. The CDR3 totals 13 residues. The V segment lost 6 bases and the J segment 2 bases; nucleotides outside the gene matches: 3. Germline V gene sequence: CDR1 SQVTM, CDR2 ANQGSEA. The CDR3 sequence: CSVGQVAYNEQFF. For the CDR3, the DNA is TGCAGCGTGGGACAGGTGGCCTACAATGAGCAGTTCTTC.

V is TRBV15 and J is TRBJ2-7; 10 bases are shared with TRBD1. Trimming cost V 1 base and J 3 bases; bases outside gene matches: 6. CDR1 and CDR2 (germline): LNHNV, YYDKDF (reference sequence). The CDR3 has 16 amino acids. CDR3 region: CATSRGRDRGYYEQYF. The CDR3 DNA reads TGTGCCACCAGCAGAGGAAGGGACAGGGGATACTACGAGCAGTACTTC. The full variable domain, with the rest looked up from reference TRBV15 and TRBJ2-7, is DAMVIQNPRYQVTQFGKPVTLSCSQTLNHNVMYWYQQKSSQAPKLLFHYYDKDFNNEADTPDNFQSRRPNTSFCFLDIRSPGLGDTAMYLCATSRGRDRGYYEQYFGPGTRLTVT.

The gene calls are TRBV7-9 and TRBJ1-2, with a weak D call TRBD1 (5 bases). CDR3 size: 14 residues. Germline CDR1 reads SEHNR; CDR2 reads FQNEAQ (reference sequence). Trimming removed 5 bases from V and 0 bases from J, with 10 bases in between. The CDR3 loop is CASSPLTANYGYTF. In DNA, the CDR3 is TGTGCCAGCAGCCCCCTGACAGCTAACTATGGCTACACCTTC.

The rearrangement joins TRBV28 to TRBJ2-1; 15 positions agree with TRBD2. The length of the CDR3 is 17 residues. Germline CDR1 and CDR2: MDHEN and SYDVKM. Trimming removed 4 bases from V and 8 bases from J; junction bases left unmatched: 9. CDR3 bases: TGTGCCAGCAGTTCCGCGGGACTAGCGGGAGGTAACGATGAGCAGTTCTTC. Its translation: CASSSAGLAGGNDEQFF. Combining the CDR3 with reference TRBV28 and TRBJ2-1 gives the whole variable domain DVKVTQSSRYLVKRTGEKVFLECVQDMDHENMFWYRQDPGLGLRLIYFSYDVKMKEKGDIPEGYSVSREKKERFSLILESASTNQTSMYLCASSSAGLAGGNDEQFFGPGTRLTVL.

The chain employs TRBV6-4 and TRBJ1-3; D is possibly TRBD1 (6 bases). In germline, CDR1 is MRHNA, CDR2 SNTAGT. The CDR3 runs 16 residues. Trimming took off 1 base at V and 6 bases at J, with 16 bases between the two ends. The CDR3 is CASSDFGTSSANTIYF. Here the CDR3 DNA reads TGTGCCAGCAGTGACTTTGGGACAAGCTCAGCAAACACCATATATTTT.

V is TRBV2 and J is TRBJ1-2; D is unclear. CDR3 length: 15 residues. V was clipped by 2 bases and J by 0 bases, with 10 bases between them. Germline loops: CDR1 SNHLY, CDR2 FYNNEI. The CDR3 loop is CASSESSGTNYGYTF. The CDR3 DNA sequence: TGTGCCAGCAGTGAAAGTTCTGGGACTAACTATGGCTACACCTTC.

This clone was detected once. The chain recombines TRBV27 with TRBJ1-2, with no clear D. Germline loops: CDR1 MNHEY, CDR2 SMNVEV (reference sequence). V was cut by 3 bases and J by 5 bases, with 16 bases left in between. This CDR3 is 15 amino acids long. The CDR3 protein is CASSFRSQILYGYTF. In DNA, the CDR3 is TGTGCCAGCAGTTTTAGGTCCCAAATCCTATATGGCTACACCTTC.

V gene TRBV11-2 combines with J gene TRBJ1-5; D is unresolved. CDR3 length: 18 residues. The V end lost 1 base, the J end lost 0 bases, and 16 bases lay between the germline ends. Germline CDR1 and CDR2: SGHAT and FQNNGV. CDR3 residues: CASSLGSPRKYSNQPQHF. Written as DNA, the CDR3 is TGTGCCAGCAGCTTAGGTTCCCCGCGCAAATATAGCAATCAGCCCCAGCATTTT.

This rearrangement joins TRBV11-2 to TRBJ2-3; possibly TRBD2 for D (6 bases). Germline V gene data show CDR1 as SGHAT and CDR2 as FQNNGV. The CDR3 consists of 18 residues. V dropped 5 bases and J dropped 0 bases, with 21 bases sitting between them. CDR3 residues: CASSLSYISGTSTDTQYF. CDR3 DNA: TGTGCCAGCAGCCTTAGCTACATTAGCGGAACTAGCACAGATACGCAGTATTTT. The entire variable domain, with the rest obtained from reference TRBV11-2 and TRBJ2-3, is as follows: EAGVAQSPRYKIIEKRQSVAFWCNPISGHATLYWYQQILGQGPKLLIQFQNNGVVDDSQLPKDRFSAERLKGVDSTLKIQPAKLEDSAVYLCASSLSYISGTSTDTQYFGPGTRLTVL.

The chain employs TRBV13 and TRBJ2-3, with TRBD2 matching 7 bases. This CDR3 is built from 19 residues. The V segment lost 0 bases and the J segment 2 bases; nucleotides outside the gene matches: 14. The germline CDR1 and CDR2 sequences are PRHDT and FYEKMQ (reference sequence). CDR3 nucleotides: TGTGCCAGCAGCTTAGGATATCCTATGGCTAGCGGCAACACAGATACGCAGTATTTT. Translating gives CASSLGYPMASGNTDTQYF.

The chain recombines TRBV6-1 with TRBJ1-2; maybe TRBD1 (6 bases). Germline CDR1 MNHNS, CDR2 SASEGT. There are 13 residues in the CDR3. Trimming left V 5 bases short and J 4 bases short, with 11 bases between. The CDR3 DNA sequence: TGTGCCAGCAGTCCGGACAGTGGCTATGGCTACACCTTC. Translation gives CASSPDSGYGYTF.

The rearrangement uses TRBV7-8 and TRBJ2-6; 7 bases map to TRBD1. CDR1 is SGHVS and CDR2 is FQNEAQ in the germline V gene. This CDR3 has 16 amino acids. V lost 6 bases, J lost 2 bases, and 7 bases stayed unmatched. Here the CDR3 reads CASRNHRGPGANVLTF. CDR3 nucleotides: TGTGCCAGCAGAAACCACAGGGGACCTGGGGCCAACGTCCTGACTTTC.

The chain links TRBV23-1 to TRBJ2-7, with D perhaps given as TRBD1 or TRBD2 (6 bases each). TRBV23-1 is filed as an ORF, its function uncertain. V shed 0 bases and J shed 5 bases, with 8 bases lying between them. The CDR3 spans 13 residues. The CDR3 DNA follows: TGCGCCAGCAGTCAATCAGGGGGGAACGAGCAGTACTTC. Protein: CASSQSGGNEQYF.

The genes are TRBV27 and TRBJ2-3, with no clear D. This CDR3 contains 12 residues. Between the trimmed V and J ends, which lost 7 bases and 2 bases, there was a span of 7 bases. In germline, CDR1 is MNHEY, CDR2 SMNVEV (reference sequence). CDR3 DNA: TGTGCCAGCACCATCCACACAGATACGCAGTATTTT. The encoded protein is CASTIHTDTQYF.

This clone has more than one count but fewer than ten. The chain recombines TRBV7-2 with TRBJ1-1, with D possibly matching TRBD1 (6 bases). The germline gives CDR1 SGHTA, CDR2 FQGNSA. With 7 bases removed from V and 5 bases from J, the gap between germline ends came to 20 bases. This CDR3 comprises 15 residues. CDR3 in DNA: TGTGCCAGCAACCAGCAGGGGTCAGGACGGACTGAAGCTTTCTTT. Its translation: CASNQQGSGRTEAFF.

This clone was recorded at least ten times. The chain uses TRBV5-1 and TRBJ2-1, with 7 bases lining up with TRBD1. V shed 4 bases and J 6 bases; nucleotides not matched to a gene: 10. Germline V gene lookup returns CDR1 SGHRS and CDR2 YFSETQ. The CDR3 runs to 15 residues. This chain's CDR3 is CASSPQTGLVNEQFF. In DNA form, the CDR3 reads TGCGCCAGCAGCCCTCAGACAGGGCTGGTCAATGAGCAGTTCTTC.

J is TRBJ1-1 and V is TRBV29-1; D gene ambiguous. The V gene's germline CDR1 is SQVTM and CDR2 ANQGSEA. With 4 bases removed from V and 11 bases from J, the gap between germline ends came to 14 bases. The CDR3 consists of 11 residues. CDR3 in amino acids: CSVAFGIGAFF. In nucleotides, the CDR3 is TGCAGCGTTGCCTTCGGGATAGGTGCTTTCTTT.

The chain couples TRBV7-6 to TRBJ2-5; the match to TRBD2 covers 11 bases. The CDR3 extends over 16 amino acids. Per the germline V gene, CDR1 is SGHVS and CDR2 is FNYEAQ. With V trimmed by 5 bases and J by 4 bases, 9 bases remained unmatched. The CDR3 loop is CASSRRALAGVETQYF. The CDR3 DNA reads TGTGCCAGCAGCCGGAGGGCACTAGCGGGAGTAGAGACCCAGTACTTC.

The chain carries TRBV6-5 and TRBJ1-2, with 7 bases identical to TRBD1. The V and J ends lost 8 bases and 2 bases, in that order; junction bases with no gene match: 8. Germline loops: CDR1 MNHEY, CDR2 SVGAGI. CDR3 length: 14 residues. The CDR3 nucleotides are TGTGCCAGCGTCCGGACAGGAGGAAACTATGGCTACACCTTC. Protein sequence: CASVRTGGNYGYTF.

The rearrangement uses TRBV25-1 and TRBJ2-5; 7 nucleotides line up with TRBD1. Losses at the gene ends were 2 bases for V and 4 bases for J; bases not matched to a gene: 10. CDR1 MGHDK and CDR2 SYGVNS come from the germline V gene. This CDR3 comprises 16 residues. CDR3 DNA: TGTGCCAGCAGTGAAAGTCCTTCGACAGGGAGAGAGACCCAGTACTTC. This sequence encodes CASSESPSTGRETQYF.